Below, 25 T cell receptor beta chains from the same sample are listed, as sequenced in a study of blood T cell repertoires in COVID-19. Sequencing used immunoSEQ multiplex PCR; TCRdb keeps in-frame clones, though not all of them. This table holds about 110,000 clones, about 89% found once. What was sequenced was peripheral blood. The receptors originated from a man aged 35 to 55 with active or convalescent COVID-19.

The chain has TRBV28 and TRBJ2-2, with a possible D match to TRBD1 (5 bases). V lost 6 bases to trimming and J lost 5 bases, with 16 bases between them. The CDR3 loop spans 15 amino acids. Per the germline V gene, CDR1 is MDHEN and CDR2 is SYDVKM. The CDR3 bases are TGTGCCAGCAGCTGGGGCTCTAGAAATACCGGGGAGCTGTTTTTT. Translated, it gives CASSWGSRNTGELFF.

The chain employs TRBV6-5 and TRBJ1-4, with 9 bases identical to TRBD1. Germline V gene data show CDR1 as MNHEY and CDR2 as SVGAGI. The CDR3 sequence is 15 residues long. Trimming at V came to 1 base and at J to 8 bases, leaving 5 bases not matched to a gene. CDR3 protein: CASSYFTGQGEKLFF. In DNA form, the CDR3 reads TGTGCCAGCAGTTACTTTACGGGACAGGGCGAAAAACTGTTTTTT.

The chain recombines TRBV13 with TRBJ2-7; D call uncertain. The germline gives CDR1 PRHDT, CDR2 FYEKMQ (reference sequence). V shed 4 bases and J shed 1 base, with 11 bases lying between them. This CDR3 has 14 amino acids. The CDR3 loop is CASSSLTTSYEQYF. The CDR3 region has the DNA TGTGCCAGCAGCTCCTTGACAACATCCTACGAGCAGTACTTC. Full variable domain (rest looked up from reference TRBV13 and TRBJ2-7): AAGVIQSPRHLIKEKRETATLKCYPIPRHDTVYWYQQGPGQDPQFLISFYEKMQSDKGSIPDRFSAQQFSDYHSELNMSSLELGDSALYFCASSSLTTSYEQYFGPGTRLTVT.

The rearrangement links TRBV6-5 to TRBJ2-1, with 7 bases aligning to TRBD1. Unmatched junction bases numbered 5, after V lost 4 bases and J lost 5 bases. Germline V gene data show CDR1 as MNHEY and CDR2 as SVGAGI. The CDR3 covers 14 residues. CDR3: CASSLRDRNNEQFF. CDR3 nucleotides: TGTGCCAGCAGTTTACGGGACAGAAACAATGAGCAGTTCTTC.

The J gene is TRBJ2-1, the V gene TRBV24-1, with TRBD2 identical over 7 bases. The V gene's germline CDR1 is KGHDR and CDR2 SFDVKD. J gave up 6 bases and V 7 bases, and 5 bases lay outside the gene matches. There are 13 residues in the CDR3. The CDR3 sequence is CATRAPGGNEQFF. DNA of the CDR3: TGTGCCACCAGGGCCCCGGGGGGCAATGAGCAGTTCTTC.

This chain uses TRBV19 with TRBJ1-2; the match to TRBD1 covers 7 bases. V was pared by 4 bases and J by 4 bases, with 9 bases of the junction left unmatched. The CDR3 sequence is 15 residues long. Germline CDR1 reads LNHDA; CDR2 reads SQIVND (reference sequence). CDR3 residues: CASSTLTGVAYGYTF. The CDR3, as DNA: TGTGCCAGTAGTACGTTAACAGGGGTGGCCTATGGCTACACCTTC.

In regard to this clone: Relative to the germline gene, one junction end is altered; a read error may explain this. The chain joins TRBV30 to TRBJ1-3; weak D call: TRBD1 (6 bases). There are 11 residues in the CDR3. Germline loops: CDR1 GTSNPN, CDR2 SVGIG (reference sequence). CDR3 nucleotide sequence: TGTGCCTGGTCCCCCAAAGGGACATTGCATTTT. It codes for CAWSPKGTLHF.

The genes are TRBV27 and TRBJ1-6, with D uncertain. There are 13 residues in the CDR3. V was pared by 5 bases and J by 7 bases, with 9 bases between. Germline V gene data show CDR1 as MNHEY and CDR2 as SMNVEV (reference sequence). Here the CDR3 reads CASSTIPNSPLHF. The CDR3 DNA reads TGTGCCAGCAGTACAATTCCGAATTCACCCCTCCACTTT.

CDR3: CASSLGGAPNNSPLHF. As DNA, the CDR3 is TGTGCCAGCAGTTTAGGCGGGGCGCCCAATAATTCACCCCTCCACTTT. The chain joins TRBV28 to TRBJ1-6, with D perhaps TRBD1 (5 bases). This CDR3 has 16 residues. V lost 2 bases and J 5 bases, leaving 13 bases between the germline ends. Looked up from germline, CDR1 is MDHEN and CDR2 is SYDVKM.

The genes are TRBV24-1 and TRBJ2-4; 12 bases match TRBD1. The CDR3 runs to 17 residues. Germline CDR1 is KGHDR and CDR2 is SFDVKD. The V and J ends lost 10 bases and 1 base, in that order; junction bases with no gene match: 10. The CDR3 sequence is CATSLGQGALAKNIQYF. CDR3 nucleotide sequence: TGTGCCACGTCTCTGGGACAGGGGGCGCTGGCCAAAAACATTCAGTACTTC.

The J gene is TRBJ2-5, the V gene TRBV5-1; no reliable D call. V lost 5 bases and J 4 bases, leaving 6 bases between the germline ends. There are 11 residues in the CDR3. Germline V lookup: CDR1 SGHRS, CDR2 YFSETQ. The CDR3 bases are TGCGCCAGCAGTTTCCTAGAGACCCAGTACTTC. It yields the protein CASSFLETQYF.

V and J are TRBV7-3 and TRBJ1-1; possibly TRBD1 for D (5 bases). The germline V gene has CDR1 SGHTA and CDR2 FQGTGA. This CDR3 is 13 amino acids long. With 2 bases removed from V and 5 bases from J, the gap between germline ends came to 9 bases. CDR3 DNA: TGTGCCAGCAGCTTAGCAGGGTGGACTGAAGCTTTCTTT. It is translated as CASSLAGWTEAFF.

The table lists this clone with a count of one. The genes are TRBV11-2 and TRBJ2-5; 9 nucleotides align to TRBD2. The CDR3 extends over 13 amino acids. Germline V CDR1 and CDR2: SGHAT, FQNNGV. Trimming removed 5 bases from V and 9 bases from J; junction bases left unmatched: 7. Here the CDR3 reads CASSPSGTVAQYF. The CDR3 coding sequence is TGTGCCAGCAGCCCTAGCGGGACCGTCGCCCAGTACTTC.

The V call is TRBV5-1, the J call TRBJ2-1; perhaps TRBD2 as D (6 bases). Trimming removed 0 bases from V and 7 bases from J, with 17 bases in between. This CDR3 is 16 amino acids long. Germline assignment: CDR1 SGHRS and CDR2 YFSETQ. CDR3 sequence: CASSLEVGGGWNEQFF. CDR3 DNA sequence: TGCGCCAGCAGCTTGGAGGTCGGGGGAGGATGGAATGAGCAGTTCTTC.

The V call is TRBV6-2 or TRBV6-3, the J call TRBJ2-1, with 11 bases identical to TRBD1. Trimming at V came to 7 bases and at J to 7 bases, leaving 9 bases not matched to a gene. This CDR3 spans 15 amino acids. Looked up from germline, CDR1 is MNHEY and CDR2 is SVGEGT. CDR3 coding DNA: TGTGCCAGCACCCCCGGACAGGGGGCTGGGAATGAGCAGTTCTTC. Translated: CASTPGQGAGNEQFF.

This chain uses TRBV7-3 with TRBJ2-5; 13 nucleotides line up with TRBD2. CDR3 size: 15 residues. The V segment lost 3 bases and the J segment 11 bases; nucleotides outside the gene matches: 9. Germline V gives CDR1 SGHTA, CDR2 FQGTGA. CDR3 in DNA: TGTGCCAGCAGCTTCAACGGACTAGCGGGAGTGACTCAGTACTTC. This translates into CASSFNGLAGVTQYF. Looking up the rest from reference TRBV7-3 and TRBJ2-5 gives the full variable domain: GAGVSQTPSNKVTEKGKYVELRCDPISGHTALYWYRQSLGQGPEFLIYFQGTGAADDSGLPNDRFFAVRPEGSVSTLKIQRTERGDSAVYLCASSFNGLAGVTQYFGPGTRLLVL.

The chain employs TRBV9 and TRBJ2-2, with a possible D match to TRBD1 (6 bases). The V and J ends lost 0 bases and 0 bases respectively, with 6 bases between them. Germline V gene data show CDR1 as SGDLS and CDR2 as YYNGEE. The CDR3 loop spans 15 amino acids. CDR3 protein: CASSVGDTNTGELFF. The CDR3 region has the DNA TGTGCCAGCAGCGTAGGGGACACGAACACCGGGGAGCTGTTTTTT. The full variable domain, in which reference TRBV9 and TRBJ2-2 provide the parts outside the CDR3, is DSGVTQTPKHLITATGQRVTLRCSPRSGDLSVYWYQQSLDQGLQFLIQYYNGEERAKGNILERFSAQQFPDLHSELNLSSLELGDSALYFCASSVGDTNTGELFFGEGSRLTVL.

The CDR3 bases are TGTGCCAGCACCCCCGTCGGGAGCAATCAGCCCCAGCATTTT. This codes for CASTPVGSNQPQHF. The chain couples TRBV27 to TRBJ1-5; no reliable D call. Germline CDR1 reads MNHEY; CDR2 reads SMNVEV (reference sequence). CDR3 length: 14 amino acids. V lost 7 bases and J lost 1, with 11 bases in between.

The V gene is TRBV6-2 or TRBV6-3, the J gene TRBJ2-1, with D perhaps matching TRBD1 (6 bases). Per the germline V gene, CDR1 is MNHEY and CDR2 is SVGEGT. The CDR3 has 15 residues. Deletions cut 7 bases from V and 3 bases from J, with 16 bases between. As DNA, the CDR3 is TGTGCCAGCACCCCTACAGGGATTCGCTACAATGAGCAGTTCTTC. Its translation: CASTPTGIRYNEQFF.

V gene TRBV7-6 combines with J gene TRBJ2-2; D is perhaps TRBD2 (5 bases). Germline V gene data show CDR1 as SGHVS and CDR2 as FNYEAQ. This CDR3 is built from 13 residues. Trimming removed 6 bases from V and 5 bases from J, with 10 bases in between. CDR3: CASSHGETGELFF. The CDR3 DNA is TGTGCCAGCAGTCACGGGGAGACCGGGGAGCTGTTTTTT.

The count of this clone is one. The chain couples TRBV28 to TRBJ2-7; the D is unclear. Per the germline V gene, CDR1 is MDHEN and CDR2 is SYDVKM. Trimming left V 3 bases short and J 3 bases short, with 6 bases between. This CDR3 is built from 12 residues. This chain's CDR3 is CASSFSSYEQYF. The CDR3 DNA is TGTGCCAGCAGTTTTAGCAGCTACGAGCAGTACTTC.

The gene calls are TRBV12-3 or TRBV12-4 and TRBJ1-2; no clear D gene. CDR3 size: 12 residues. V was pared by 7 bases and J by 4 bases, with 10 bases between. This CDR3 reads CASTYSSYGYTF. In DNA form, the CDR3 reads TGTGCCAGCACTTACAGCTCCTATGGCTACACCTTC.

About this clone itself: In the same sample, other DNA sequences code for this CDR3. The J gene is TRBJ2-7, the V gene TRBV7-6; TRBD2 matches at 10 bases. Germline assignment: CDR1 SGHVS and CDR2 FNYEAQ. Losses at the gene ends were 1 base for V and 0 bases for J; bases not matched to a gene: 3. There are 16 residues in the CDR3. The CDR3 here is CASSLGASGSSYEQYF. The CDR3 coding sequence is TGTGCCAGCAGCTTAGGGGCTAGCGGGAGCTCCTACGAGCAGTACTTC.

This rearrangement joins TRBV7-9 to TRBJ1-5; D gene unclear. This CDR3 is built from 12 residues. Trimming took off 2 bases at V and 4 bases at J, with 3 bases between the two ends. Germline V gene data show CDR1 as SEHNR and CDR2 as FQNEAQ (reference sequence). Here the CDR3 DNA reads TGTGCCAGCAGCTTAATAAATCAGCCCCAGCATTTT. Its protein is CASSLINQPQHF. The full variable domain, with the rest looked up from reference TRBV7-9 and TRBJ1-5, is DTGVSQNPRHKITKRGQNVTFRCDPISEHNRLYWYRQTLGQGPEFLTYFQNEAQLEKSRLLSDRFSAERPKGSFSTLEIQRTEQGDSAMYLCASSLINQPQHFGDGTRLSIL.

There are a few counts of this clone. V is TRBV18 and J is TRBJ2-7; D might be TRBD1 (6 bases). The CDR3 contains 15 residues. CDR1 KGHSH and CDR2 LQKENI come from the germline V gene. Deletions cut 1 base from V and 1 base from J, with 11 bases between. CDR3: CASSPQGVLSYEQYF. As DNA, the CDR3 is TGTGCCAGCTCACCACAGGGGGTTCTATCCTACGAGCAGTACTTC.